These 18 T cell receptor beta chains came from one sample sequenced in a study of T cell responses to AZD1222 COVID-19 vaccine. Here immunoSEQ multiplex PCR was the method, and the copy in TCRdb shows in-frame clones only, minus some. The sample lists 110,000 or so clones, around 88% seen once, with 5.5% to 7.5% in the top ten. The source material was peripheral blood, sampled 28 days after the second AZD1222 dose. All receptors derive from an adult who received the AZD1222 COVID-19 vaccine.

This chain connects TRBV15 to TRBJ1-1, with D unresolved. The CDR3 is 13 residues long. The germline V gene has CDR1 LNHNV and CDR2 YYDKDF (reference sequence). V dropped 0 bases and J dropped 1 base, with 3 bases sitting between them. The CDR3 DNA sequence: TGTGCCACCAGCAGAGATCAGAACACTGAAGCTTTCTTT. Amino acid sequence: CATSRDQNTEAFF.

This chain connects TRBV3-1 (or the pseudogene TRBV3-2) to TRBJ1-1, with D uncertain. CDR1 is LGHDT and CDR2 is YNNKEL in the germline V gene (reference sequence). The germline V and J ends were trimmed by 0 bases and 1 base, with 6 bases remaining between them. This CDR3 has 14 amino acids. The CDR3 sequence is CASSQDYGNTEAFF. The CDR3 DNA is TGTGCCAGCAGCCAAGATTACGGGAACACTGAAGCTTTCTTT.

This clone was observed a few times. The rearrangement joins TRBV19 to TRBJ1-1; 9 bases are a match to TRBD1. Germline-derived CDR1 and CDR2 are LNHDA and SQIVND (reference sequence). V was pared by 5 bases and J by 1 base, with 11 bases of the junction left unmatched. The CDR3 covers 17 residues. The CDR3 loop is CASSYAIPGQGNTEAFF. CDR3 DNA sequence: TGTGCCAGTAGTTACGCTATTCCGGGACAGGGGAACACTGAAGCTTTCTTT.

The CDR3 bases are TGTGCCAGCAGTTTCTACGGCGGCCAGCCCCAGCATTTT. Protein product: CASSFYGGQPQHF. The chain is built from TRBV2 and TRBJ1-5; D not certain. Germline V gene data show CDR1 as SNHLY and CDR2 as FYNNEI. V gave up 5 bases and J gave up 7 bases, with 12 bases separating them. The CDR3 sequence is 13 residues long.

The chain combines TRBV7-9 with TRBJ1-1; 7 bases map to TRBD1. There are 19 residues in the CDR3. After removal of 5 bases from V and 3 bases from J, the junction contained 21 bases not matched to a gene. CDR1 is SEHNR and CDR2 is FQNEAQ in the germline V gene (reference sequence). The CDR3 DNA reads TGTGCCAGCAGCACGATCTCCGGGACAGCTAATAAAGTGGACACTGAAGCTTTCTTT. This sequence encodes CASSTISGTANKVDTEAFF.

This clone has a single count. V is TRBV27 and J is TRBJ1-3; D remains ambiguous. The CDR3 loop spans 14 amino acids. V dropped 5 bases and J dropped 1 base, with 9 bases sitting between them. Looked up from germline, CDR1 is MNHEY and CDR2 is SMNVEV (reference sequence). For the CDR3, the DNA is TGTGCCAGCAGTCCCGTGGGGTCTGGAAACACCATATATTTT. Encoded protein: CASSPVGSGNTIYF.

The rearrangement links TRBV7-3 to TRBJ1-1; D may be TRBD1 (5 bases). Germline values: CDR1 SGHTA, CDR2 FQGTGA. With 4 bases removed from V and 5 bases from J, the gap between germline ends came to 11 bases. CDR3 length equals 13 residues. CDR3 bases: TGTGCCAGCAGCTCTCGGGGGGGAACTGAAGCTTTCTTT. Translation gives CASSSRGGTEAFF. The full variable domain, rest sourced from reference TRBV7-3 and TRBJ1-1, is GAGVSQTPSNKVTEKGKYVELRCDPISGHTALYWYRQSLGQGPEFLIYFQGTGAADDSGLPNDRFFAVRPEGSVSTLKIQRTERGDSAVYLCASSSRGGTEAFFGQGTRLTVV.

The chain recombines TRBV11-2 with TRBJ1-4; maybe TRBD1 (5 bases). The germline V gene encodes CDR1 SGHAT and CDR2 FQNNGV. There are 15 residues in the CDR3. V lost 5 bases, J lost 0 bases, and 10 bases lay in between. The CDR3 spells CASSAQTATNEKLFF. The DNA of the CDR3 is TGTGCCAGCAGCGCCCAGACAGCAACTAATGAAAAACTGTTTTTT.

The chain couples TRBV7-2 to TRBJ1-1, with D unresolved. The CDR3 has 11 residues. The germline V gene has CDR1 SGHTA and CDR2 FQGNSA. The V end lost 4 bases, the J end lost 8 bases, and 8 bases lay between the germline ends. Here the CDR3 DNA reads TGTGCCAGCAGCTCCAGGTGGGAAGCTTTCTTT. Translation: CASSSRWEAFF.

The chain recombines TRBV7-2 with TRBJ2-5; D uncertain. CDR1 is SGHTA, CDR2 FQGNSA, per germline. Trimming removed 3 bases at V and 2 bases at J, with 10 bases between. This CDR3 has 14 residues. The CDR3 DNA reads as TGTGCCAGCAGCTTTCAGTCTGCACAAGAGACCCAGTACTTC. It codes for CASSFQSAQETQYF.

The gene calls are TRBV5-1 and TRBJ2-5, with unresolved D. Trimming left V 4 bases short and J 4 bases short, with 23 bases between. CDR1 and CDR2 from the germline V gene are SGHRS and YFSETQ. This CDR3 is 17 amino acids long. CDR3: CASSRSLARVSGETQYF. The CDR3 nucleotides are TGCGCCAGCAGCCGGTCTCTGGCCCGGGTCTCCGGAGAGACCCAGTACTTC.

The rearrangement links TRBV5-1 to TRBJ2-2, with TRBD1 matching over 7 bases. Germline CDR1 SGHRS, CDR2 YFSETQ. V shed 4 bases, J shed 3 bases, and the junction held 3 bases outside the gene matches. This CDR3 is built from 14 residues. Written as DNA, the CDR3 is TGCGCCAGCAGCAGGGGGCAGGACACCGGGGAGCTGTTTTTT. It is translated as CASSRGQDTGELFF.

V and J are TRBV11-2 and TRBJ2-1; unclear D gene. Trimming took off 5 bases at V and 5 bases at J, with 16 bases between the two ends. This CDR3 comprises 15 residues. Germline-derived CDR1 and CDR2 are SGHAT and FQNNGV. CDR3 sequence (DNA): TGTGCCAGCAGCCCGGAGCAGGCGACAAACAATGAGCAGTTCTTC. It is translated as CASSPEQATNNEQFF. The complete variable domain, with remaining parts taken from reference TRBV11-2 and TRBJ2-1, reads EAGVAQSPRYKIIEKRQSVAFWCNPISGHATLYWYQQILGQGPKLLIQFQNNGVVDDSQLPKDRFSAERLKGVDSTLKIQPAKLEDSAVYLCASSPEQATNNEQFFGPGTRLTVL.

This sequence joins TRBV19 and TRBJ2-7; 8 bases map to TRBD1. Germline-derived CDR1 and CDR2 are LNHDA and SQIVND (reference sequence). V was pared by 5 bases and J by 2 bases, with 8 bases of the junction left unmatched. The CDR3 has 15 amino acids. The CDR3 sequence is CASSEQTGATYEQYF. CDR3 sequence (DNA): TGTGCCAGTAGTGAGCAGACAGGGGCTACCTACGAGCAGTACTTC.

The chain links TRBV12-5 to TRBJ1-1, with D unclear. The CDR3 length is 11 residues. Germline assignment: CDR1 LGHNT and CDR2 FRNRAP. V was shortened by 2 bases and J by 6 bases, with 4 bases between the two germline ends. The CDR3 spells CASGLYPEAFF. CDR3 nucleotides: TGTGCTAGTGGTTTGTATCCTGAAGCTTTCTTT.

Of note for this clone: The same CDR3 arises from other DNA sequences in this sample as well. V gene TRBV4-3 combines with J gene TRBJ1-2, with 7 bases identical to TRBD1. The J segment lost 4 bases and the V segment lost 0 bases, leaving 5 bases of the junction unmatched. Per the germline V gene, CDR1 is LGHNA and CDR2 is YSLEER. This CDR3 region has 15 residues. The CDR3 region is CASSQEVRGFYGYTF. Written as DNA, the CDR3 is TGCGCCAGCAGCCAAGAAGTCAGGGGGTTCTATGGCTACACCTTC.

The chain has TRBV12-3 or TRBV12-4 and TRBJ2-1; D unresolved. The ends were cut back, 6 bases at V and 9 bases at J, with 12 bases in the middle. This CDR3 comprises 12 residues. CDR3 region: CASRPDGPEQFF. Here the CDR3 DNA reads TGTGCCAGCAGACCCGACGGGCCTGAGCAGTTCTTC.

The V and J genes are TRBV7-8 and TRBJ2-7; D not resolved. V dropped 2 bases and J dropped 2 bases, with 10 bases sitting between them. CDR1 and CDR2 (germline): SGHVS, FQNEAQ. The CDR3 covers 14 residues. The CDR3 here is CASSLSYQTYEQYF. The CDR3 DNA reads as TGTGCCAGCAGCTTATCCTACCAAACCTACGAGCAGTACTTC.